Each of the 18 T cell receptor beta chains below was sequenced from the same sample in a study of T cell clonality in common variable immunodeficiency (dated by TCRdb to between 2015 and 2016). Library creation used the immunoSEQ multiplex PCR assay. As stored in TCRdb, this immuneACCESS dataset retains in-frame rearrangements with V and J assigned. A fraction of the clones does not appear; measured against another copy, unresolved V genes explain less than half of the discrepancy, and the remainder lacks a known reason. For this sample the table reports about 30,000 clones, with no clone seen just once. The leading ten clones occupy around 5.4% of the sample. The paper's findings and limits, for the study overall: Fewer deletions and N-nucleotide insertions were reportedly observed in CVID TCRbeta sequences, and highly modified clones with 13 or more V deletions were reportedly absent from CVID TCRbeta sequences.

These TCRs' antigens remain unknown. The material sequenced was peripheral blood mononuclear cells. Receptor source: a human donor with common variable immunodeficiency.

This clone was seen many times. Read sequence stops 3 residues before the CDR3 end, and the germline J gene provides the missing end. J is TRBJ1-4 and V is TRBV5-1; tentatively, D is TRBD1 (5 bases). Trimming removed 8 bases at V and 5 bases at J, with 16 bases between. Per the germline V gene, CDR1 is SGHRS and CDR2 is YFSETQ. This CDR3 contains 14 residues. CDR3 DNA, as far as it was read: TGCGCCAGTAAGTTAGACAGTTCAAATGAAAAA. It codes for CASKLDSSNEK. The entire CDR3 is CASKLDSSNEKLFF. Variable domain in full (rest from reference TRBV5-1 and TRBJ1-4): KAGVTQTPRYLIKTRGQQVTLSCSPISGHRSVSWYQQTPGQGLQFLFEYFSETQRNKGNFPGRFSGRQFSNSRSEMNVSTLELGDSALYLCASKLDSSNEKLFFGSGTQLSVL.

This CDR3 reads CASGDRGLYEQFF. Partial CDR3 DNA: TGTGCCAGCGGGGACAGGGGGCTCTATGAG. V and J are TRBV7-2 and TRBJ2-1; TRBD1 matches 12 bases. The read falls 3 residues short of the CDR3 end, and the missing part is taken from the germline J gene. CDR1 SGHTA and CDR2 FQGNSA come from the germline V gene. The CDR3 covers 13 residues. V lost 8 bases and J lost 8; bases outside the gene matches: 4.

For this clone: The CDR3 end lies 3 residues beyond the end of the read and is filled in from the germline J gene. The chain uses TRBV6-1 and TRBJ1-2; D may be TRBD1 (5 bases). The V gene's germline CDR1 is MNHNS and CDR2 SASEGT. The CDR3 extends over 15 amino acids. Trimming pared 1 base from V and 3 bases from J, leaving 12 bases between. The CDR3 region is CASSEEGGRDYGYTF. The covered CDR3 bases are TGTGCCAGCAGTGAAGAAGGCGGCAGGGACTATGGC.

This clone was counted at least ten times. The CDR3 region is CSASSGTANTEAFF. The CDR3 bases that were read are TGCAGTGCATCCTCTGGGACAGCGAACACTGAA. The genes are TRBV20-1 and TRBJ1-1, with 7 bases aligning to TRBD1. The CDR3 goes on 3 residues after the read ends, and that part is filled in from the germline J gene. Germline V CDR1 and CDR2: DFQATT, SNEGSKA (reference sequence). V shed 6 bases and J 1 base; nucleotides not matched to a gene: 8. The CDR3 extends over 14 amino acids.

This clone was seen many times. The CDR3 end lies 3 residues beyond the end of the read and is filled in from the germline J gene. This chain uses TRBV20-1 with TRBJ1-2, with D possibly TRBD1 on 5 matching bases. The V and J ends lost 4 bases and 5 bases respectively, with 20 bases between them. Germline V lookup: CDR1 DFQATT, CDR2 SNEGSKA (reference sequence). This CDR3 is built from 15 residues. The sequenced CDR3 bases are TGCAGTGCTACGCCGAGGACACAGAGAAGATATGGC. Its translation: CSATPRTQRRYG. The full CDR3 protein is CSATPRTQRRYGYTF.

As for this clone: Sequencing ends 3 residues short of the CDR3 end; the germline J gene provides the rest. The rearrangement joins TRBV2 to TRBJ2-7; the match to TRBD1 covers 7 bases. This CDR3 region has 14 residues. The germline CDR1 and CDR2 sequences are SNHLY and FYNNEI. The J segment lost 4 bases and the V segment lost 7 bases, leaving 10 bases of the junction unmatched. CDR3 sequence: CASMGTERAYEQYF. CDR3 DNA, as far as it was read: TGTGCCAGCATGGGGACAGAAAGGGCTTACGAG. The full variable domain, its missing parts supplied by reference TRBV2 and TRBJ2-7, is EPEVTQTPSHQVTQMGQEVILRCVPISNHLYFYWYRQILGQKVEFLVSFYNNEISEKSEIFDDQFSVERPDGSNFTLKIRSTKLEDSAMYFCASMGTERAYEQYFGPGTRLTVT.

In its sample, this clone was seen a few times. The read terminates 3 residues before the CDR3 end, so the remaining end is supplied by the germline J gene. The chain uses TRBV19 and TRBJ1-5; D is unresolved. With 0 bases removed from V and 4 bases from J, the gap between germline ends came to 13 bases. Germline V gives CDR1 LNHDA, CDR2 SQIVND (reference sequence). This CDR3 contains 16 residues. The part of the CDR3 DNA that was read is TGTGCCAGTAGTATAGAAATGGGCAGGAATAATCAGCCC. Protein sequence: CASSIEMGRNNQP. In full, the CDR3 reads CASSIEMGRNNQPQHF. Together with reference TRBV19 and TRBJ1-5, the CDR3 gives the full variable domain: DGGITQSPKYLFRKEGQNVTLSCEQNLNHDAMYWYRQDPGQGLRLIYYSQIVNDFQKGDIAEGYSVSREKKESFPLTVTSAQKNPTAFYLCASSIEMGRNNQPQHFGDGTRLSIL.

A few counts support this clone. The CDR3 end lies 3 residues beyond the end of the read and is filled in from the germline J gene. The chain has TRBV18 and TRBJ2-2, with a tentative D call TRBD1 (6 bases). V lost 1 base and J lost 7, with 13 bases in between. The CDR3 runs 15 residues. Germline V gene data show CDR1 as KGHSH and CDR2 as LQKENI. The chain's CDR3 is CASSPRDKRDGELFF. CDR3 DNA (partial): TGTGCCAGCTCACCACGGGACAAGCGTGACGGGGAG.

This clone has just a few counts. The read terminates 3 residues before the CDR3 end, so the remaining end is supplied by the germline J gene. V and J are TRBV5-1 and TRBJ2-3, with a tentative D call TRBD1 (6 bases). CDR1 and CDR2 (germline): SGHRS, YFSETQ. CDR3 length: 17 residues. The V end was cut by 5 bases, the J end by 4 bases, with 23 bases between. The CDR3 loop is CASRPRGSQGSSDTQYF. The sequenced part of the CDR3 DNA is TGCGCCAGCAGGCCAAGGGGGTCTCAGGGATCCTCAGATACG.

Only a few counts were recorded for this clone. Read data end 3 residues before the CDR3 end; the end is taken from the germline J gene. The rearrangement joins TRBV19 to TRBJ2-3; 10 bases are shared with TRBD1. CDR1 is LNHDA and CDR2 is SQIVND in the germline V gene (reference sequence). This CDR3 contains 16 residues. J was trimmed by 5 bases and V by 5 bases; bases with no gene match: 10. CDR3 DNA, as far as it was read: TGTGCCAGTAGTCCCGGGAGGGACAGGGGAGGAGATACG. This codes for CASSPGRDRGGDT. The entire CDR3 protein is CASSPGRDRGGDTQYF.

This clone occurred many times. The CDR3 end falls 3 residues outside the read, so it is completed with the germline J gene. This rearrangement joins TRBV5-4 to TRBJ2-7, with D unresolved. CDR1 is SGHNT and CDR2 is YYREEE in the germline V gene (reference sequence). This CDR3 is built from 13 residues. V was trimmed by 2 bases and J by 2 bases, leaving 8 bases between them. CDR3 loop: CASSFNGPYEQYF. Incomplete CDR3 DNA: TGTGCCAGCAGCTTTAACGGTCCCTACGAG.

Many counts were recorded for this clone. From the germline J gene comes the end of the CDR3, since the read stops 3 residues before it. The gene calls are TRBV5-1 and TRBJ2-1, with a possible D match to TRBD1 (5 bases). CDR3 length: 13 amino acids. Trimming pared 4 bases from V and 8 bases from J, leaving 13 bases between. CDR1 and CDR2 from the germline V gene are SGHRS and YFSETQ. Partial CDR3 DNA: TGCGCCAGCAGCCCTGACAGTCCCCATGAG. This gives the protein CASSPDSPHE. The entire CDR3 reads CASSPDSPHEQFF.

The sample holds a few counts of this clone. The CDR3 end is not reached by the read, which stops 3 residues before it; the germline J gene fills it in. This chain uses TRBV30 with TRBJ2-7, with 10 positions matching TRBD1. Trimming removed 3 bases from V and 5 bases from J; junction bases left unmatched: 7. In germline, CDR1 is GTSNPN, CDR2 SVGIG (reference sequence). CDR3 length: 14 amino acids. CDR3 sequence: CAWRSRDRGHEQYF. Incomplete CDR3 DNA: TGTGCCTGGAGGTCCCGGGACAGGGGCCACGAG.

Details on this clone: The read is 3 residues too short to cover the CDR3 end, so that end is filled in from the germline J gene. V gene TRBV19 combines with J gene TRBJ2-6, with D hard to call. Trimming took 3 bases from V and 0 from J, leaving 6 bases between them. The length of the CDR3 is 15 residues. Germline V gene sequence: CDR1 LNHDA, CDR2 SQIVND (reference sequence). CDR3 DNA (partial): TGTGCCAGTAGTATGGGCGACTCTGGGGCCAACGTC. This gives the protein CASSMGDSGANV. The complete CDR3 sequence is CASSMGDSGANVLTF.

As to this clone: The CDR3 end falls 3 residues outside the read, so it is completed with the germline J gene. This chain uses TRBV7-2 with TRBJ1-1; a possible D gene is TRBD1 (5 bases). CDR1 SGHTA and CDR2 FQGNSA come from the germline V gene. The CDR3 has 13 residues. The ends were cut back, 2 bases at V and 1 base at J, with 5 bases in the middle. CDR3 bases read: TGTGCCAGCAGCTTACAGGGGAACACTGAA. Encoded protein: CASSLQGNTE. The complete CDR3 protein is CASSLQGNTEAFF.

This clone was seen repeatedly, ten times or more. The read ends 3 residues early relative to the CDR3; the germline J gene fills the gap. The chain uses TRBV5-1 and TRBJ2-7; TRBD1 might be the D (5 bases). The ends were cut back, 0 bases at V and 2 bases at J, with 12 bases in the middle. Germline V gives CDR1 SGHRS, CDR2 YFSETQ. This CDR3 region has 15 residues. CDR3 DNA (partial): TGCGCCAGCAGCTTGGTCAGGGTGGCTCCCTACGAG. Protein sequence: CASSLVRVAPYE. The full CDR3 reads CASSLVRVAPYEQYF. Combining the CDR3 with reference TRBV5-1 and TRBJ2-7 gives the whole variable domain KAGVTQTPRYLIKTRGQQVTLSCSPISGHRSVSWYQQTPGQGLQFLFEYFSETQRNKGNFPGRFSGRQFSNSRSEMNVSTLELGDSALYLCASSLVRVAPYEQYFGPGTRLTVT.

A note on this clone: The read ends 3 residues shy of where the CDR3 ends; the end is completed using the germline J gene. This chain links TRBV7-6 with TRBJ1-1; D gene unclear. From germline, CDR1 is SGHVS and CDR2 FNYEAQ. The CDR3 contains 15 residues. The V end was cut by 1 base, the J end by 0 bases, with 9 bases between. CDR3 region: CASSLVPQVNTEAFF. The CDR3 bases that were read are TGTGCCAGCAGCTTAGTCCCGCAGGTGAACACTGAA.

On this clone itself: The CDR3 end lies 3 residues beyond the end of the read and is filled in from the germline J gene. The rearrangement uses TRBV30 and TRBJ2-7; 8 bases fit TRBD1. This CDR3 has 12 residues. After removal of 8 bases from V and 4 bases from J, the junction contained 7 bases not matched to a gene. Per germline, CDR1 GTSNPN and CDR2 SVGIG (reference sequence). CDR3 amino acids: CAGGQVLYEQYF. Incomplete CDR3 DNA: TGTGCCGGGGGACAGGTACTTTACGAG.